This T cell receptor (beta chain) was sequenced for a study of OX40 agonist ivuxolimab in advanced cancers. Findings of the study overall: The study observed clonal expansion of CD4+ and CD8+ blood T cells by week 6 at 0.1 to 3.0 mg/kg.

Per the germline V gene, CDR1 is ENHRY and CDR2 is SYGVKD. This CDR3 has 14 amino acids. With V trimmed by 0 bases and J by 6 bases, 2 bases remained unmatched. On this clone: Its antigen is not identified.

Profiling relied on immunoSEQ multiplex PCR, and the TCRdb table lists in-frame clones only, not all of them. The table lists about 64,000 clones, about 85% of them singletons. The sample in question was CD4+ or CD8+ T cells sorted from blood, obtained in a trial of the OX40 agonist ivuxolimab. J is TRBJ2-1 and V is TRBV10-3; 7 positions match TRBD2. This sequence originates from an adult with an advanced solid tumor such as melanoma, head and neck, liver or kidney cancer. The CDR3 DNA reads as TGTGCCATCAGTGAGTCGACTAGCTTCAATGAGCAGTTCTTC. Protein sequence: CAISESTSFNEQFF.